The following is a T cell receptor beta chain sequence with its context. The antigen remains undetermined. These data belong to a study of CXCR3-negative and CXCR3-positive naive CD8 T cells. Turning to the study itself: Each library held about 1.5 +/- 0.3 million TRB reads, approximately 140 million in total. General study points: Memory CD8+ cells showed much lower diversity, while both naive subsets displayed comparably high diversity. Most assays were run on fresh PBMCs (CXCR3 expression partially decreased after cryopreservation).

5' RACE with UMI labels generated the TRB cDNA libraries. TCRdb processed the 5' RACE reads again and assigns one entry to each CDR3 protein, with no DNA. Its clone listing holds more than 20,000 distinct CDR3 sequences. Naive cells were sorted as CD45RO-, CCR7+, CD27+ and CD95-. Germline loops: CDR1 LGHNA, CDR2 YNFKEQ. This CDR3 has 16 residues. The J gene is TRBJ2-5, the V gene TRBV4-2; no DNA is available, so the TRBD2 call from TCRdb remains unchecked. The sequenced material came from naive CXCR3- CD8+ T cells from blood. The subset is: CD45RO-CCR7+CD27+CD95- naive CD8+ T cells lacking CXCR3 (TNR3-). The sequence came from a human donor in good health. Some clones in this sample may be carry-over from other donors' samples. The CDR3 sequence: CASSQEERGGLETQYF.